This T cell receptor (beta chain) comes out of a study of T cell responses to AZD1222 COVID-19 vaccine. In the case of this clone: No antigen is known for it.

Study findings and constraints: Spike-wide coverage was observed for vaccine-associated CD4 TCRs, with dominant responses at 160-218 and 743-854. Nearly half of spike-specific TCRs reportedly target variant regions that are unmutated in the B.1.351 and B.1.1.7 variants.

Assay used: immunoSEQ multiplex PCR; TCRdb lists only in-frame clones, some missing. The table has 150,000 or so clones, 92% seen once; the top ten hold around 2.3%. Germline V lookup: CDR1 SNHLY, CDR2 FYNNEI. V trimming: 6 bases; J trimming: 7 bases; junction bases outside the gene matches: 8. The CDR3 runs 14 residues. The sequences come from peripheral blood, collected on day 0 of AZD1222 vaccination. The TCR was taken from an adult in good health. This chain links TRBV2 with TRBJ2-1, with TRBD1 identical over 8 bases. CDR3 sequence (DNA): TGTGCCAGCAGGGCCTGGACAGGGTCTAATGAGCAGTTCTTC. Translation: CASRAWTGSNEQFF.